This T cell receptor beta chain was documented in a study of cytotoxic CD8 clonotypes in ibrutinib-treated CLL. Profiling relied on immunoSEQ multiplex PCR, and the TCRdb table lists in-frame clones only, not all of them. The profile shows about 16,000 clones, around 63% of them singletons. V was trimmed by 2 bases and J by 4 bases, leaving 12 bases between them. The germline gives CDR1 KGHSH, CDR2 LQKENI. CDR3 length: 15 residues. V gene TRBV18 combines with J gene TRBJ2-1; possibly TRBD1 or TRBD2 for D (5 bases each). The sequence was obtained from a human donor with chronic lymphocytic leukemia. Sequencing used PBMCs, obtained before ibrutinib treatment. The chain's CDR3 is CASSPGGQLYNEQFF. CDR3 nucleotides: TGTGCCAGCTCACCAGGGGGTCAGCTTTACAATGAGCAGTTCTTC.